These 16 T cell receptor beta chains share one sample of origin, sequenced in a study of T cells in Graves' hyperthyroidism and ophthalmopathy. RNA transcripts were the template for amplifying TCR beta CDR3 regions. TCR CDR3 underwent first-round RT-PCR with the HTBI primer set. MiXCR, applied by TCRdb to the multiplex PCR reads, yields one record per CDR3 protein. The table records under 65,000 distinct CDR3 sequences, roughly 50% of them present only once. Input material: blood. The receptors come from a woman aged 60-75 years with Graves' ophthalmopathy.

In this sample, this clonotype turned up many times. The J gene is TRBJ2-7, the V gene TRBV6-6; D may correspond to TRBD1 or TRBD2 (5 bases each). CDR3 length: 14 residues. Germline V gene data show CDR1 as MNHNY and CDR2 as SVGAGI (reference sequence). Trimming cost V 5 bases and J 6 bases, with 17 bases left between them. In DNA form, the CDR3 reads TGTGCCAGCAGTCCCGGGGCGCATGGTTCCGAGCAGTACTTC. Its protein product is CASSPGAHGSEQYF.

The chain combines TRBV9 with TRBJ2-7, with TRBD2 identical over 13 bases. Germline V gene lookup returns CDR1 SGDLS and CDR2 YYNGEE. The length of the CDR3 is 14 residues. With 2 bases clipped from V and 4 bases from J, the junction kept 0 bases outside the gene matches. Here the CDR3 DNA reads TGTGCCAGCAGCGTGGGACTAGCGGGGTACGAGCAGTACTTC. It is translated as CASSVGLAGYEQYF.

This clonotype was counted many times. The gene calls are TRBV7-6 and TRBJ2-5, with D perhaps matching TRBD1 (5 bases). V was shortened by 2 bases and J by 2 bases, with 18 bases between the two germline ends. This CDR3 is 17 amino acids long. CDR1 is SGHVS and CDR2 is FNYEAQ in the germline V gene. The CDR3 loop is CASSLTQVSDSQETQYF. The CDR3, as DNA: TGTGCCAGCAGCTTAACCCAAGTTTCCGACAGTCAAGAGACCCAGTACTTC. Full variable domain (outside the CDR3, taken from reference TRBV7-6 and TRBJ2-5): GAGVSQSPRYKVTKRGQDVALRCDPISGHVSLYWYRQALGQGPEFLTYFNYEAQQDKSGLPNDRFSAERPEGSISTLTIQRTEQRDSAMYRCASSLTQVSDSQETQYFGPGTRLLVL.

On this clonotype itself: This may arise from a read error, as a much more abundant clone is one base away. The chain carries TRBV7-3 and TRBJ2-1; TRBD1 or TRBD2 may be the D gene (5 bases each). Per the germline V gene, CDR1 is SGHTA and CDR2 is FQGTGA. This CDR3 spans 13 amino acids. CDR3 coding DNA: TGTGTCAGGAGCCCTCGGGGACCCGATGAGCAGTTCTTC. This codes for CVRSPRGPDEQFF.

The genes are TRBV6-5 and TRBJ1-2, with 7 bases aligning to TRBD1. The CDR3 sequence is 17 residues long. With V trimmed by 5 bases and J by 5 bases, 17 bases remained unmatched. CDR1 is MNHEY, CDR2 SVGAGI, per germline. The chain's CDR3 is CASSPPTGTASTYGYTF. The DNA for the CDR3 is TGTGCCAGCAGTCCTCCGACCGGGACAGCGTCGACTTATGGCTACACCTTC.

This clonotype came up many times. CDR3 DNA: TGTGCCAGCAGCTCTGACAGGGTAGAGACCCAGTACTTC. Translated, it gives CASSSDRVETQYF. The chain recombines TRBV11-2 with TRBJ2-5; the match to TRBD1 covers 7 bases. The length of the CDR3 is 13 residues. The germline V gene has CDR1 SGHAT and CDR2 FQNNGV. The V and J ends lost 4 bases and 4 bases, in that order; junction bases with no gene match: 3.

CDR3 DNA: TGCAGTGCTAGAGATTCGAGGCGGGACTCCTACGAGCAGTACTTC. Amino acid sequence: CSARDSRRDSYEQYF. The chain links TRBV20-1 to TRBJ2-7; possible D gene TRBD2, 6 bases. V gave up 0 bases and J gave up 0 bases, with 12 bases separating them. Germline V lookup: CDR1 DFQATT, CDR2 SNEGSKA (reference sequence). The length of the CDR3 is 15 residues.

J is TRBJ2-3 and V is TRBV20-1; TRBD2 matches at 7 bases. This CDR3 spans 14 amino acids. Germline-derived CDR1 and CDR2 are DFQATT and SNEGSKA (reference sequence). J lost 8 bases, V lost 6 bases, and 14 bases had no gene match. CDR3 sequence reads: CSASSYDRGGTQYF. CDR3 in DNA: TGCAGTGCCAGCAGTTACGACCGCGGGGGTACGCAGTATTTT.

V gene TRBV20-1 combines with J gene TRBJ1-2; possibly TRBD1 for D (6 bases). Per the germline V gene, CDR1 is DFQATT and CDR2 is SNEGSKA (reference sequence). Trimming cost V 0 bases and J 6 bases, with 14 bases left between them. This CDR3 comprises 14 residues. The CDR3, as DNA: TGCAGTGCTAGAGATGCGCGGGGGGCGGATGGCTACACCTTC. Protein sequence: CSARDARGADGYTF.

The rearrangement joins TRBV13 to TRBJ1-2, with TRBD1 as a possible D gene (6 bases). The V and J ends lost 4 bases and 6 bases respectively, with 9 bases between them. Germline values: CDR1 PRHDT, CDR2 FYEKMQ (reference sequence). This CDR3 contains 12 residues. The CDR3 DNA is TGTGCCAGCAGCTCCTACAGGGATGGCTACACCTTC. This encodes CASSSYRDGYTF.

This clonotype was seen at least ten times. V usage is TRBV20-1 and J usage is TRBJ2-1; the D is unclear. Germline CDR1 reads DFQATT; CDR2 reads SNEGSKA (reference sequence). V gave up 3 bases and J gave up 4 bases, with 16 bases separating them. CDR3 size: 15 residues. As DNA, the CDR3 is TGCAGTGCTAGCTCTCGACGGACGGCATACAATGAGCAGTTCTTC. As protein: CSASSRRTAYNEQFF.

This clonotype was counted only a few times. The chain couples TRBV5-1 to TRBJ2-3; 11 nucleotides line up with TRBD2. The CDR3 runs to 18 residues. Germline-derived CDR1 and CDR2 are SGHRS and YFSETQ. The junction had 7 bases not matched to a gene; V was cut back by 1 base and J by 0 bases. CDR3 region: CASSLRLAGGTSTDTQYF. CDR3 DNA: TGCGCCAGCAGCTTGAGGCTAGCGGGGGGCACTAGCACAGATACGCAGTATTTT.

With respect to this clonotype: A read error is likely, as this CDR3 ends without the conserved phenylalanine or tryptophan. V usage is TRBV2 and J usage is TRBJ1-2, with TRBD1 matching over 11 bases. The CDR3 runs 14 residues. Losses at the gene ends were 6 bases for V and 6 bases for J; bases not matched to a gene: 6. CDR1 and CDR2 (germline): SNHLY, FYNNEI. The CDR3: CASRGTGGTDGYTI. DNA for the CDR3: TGTGCCAGCAGGGGGACAGGGGGGACAGATGGCTACACCATC.

This clonotype was observed many times. Given a much more abundant clone one base away, this may be a read error. This sequence joins TRBV11-2 and TRBJ2-7; 7 nucleotides agree with TRBD1. Unmatched junction bases numbered 4, after V lost 0 bases and J lost 2 bases. This CDR3 is built from 15 residues. CDR1 and CDR2 (germline): SGHAT, FQNNGV. CDR3 nucleotides: TGTGCCAGCAGCTTAGATGCCGGGACAGCCTACGAGCAGTACTTC. As protein: CASSLDAGTAYEQYF.

This clonotype was recorded at least ten times. This chain connects TRBV9 to TRBJ1-2, with 7 bases lining up with TRBD1. The CDR3 spans 15 residues. Germline assignment: CDR1 SGDLS and CDR2 YYNGEE. The V and J ends lost 0 bases and 7 bases, in that order; junction bases with no gene match: 9. The CDR3 loop reads CASSVEAIGTVGYTF. The CDR3 coding sequence is TGTGCCAGCAGCGTAGAAGCTATAGGGACAGTTGGCTACACCTTC.

The chain recombines TRBV20-1 with TRBJ2-7; the match to TRBD2 covers 9 bases. This CDR3 has 15 residues. From germline, CDR1 is DFQATT and CDR2 SNEGSKA (reference sequence). The trim removed 0 bases at V and 5 bases at J, leaving 8 bases unmatched. The CDR3 loop is CSARDLAGDRNEQYF. The CDR3 nucleotides read TGCAGTGCTAGAGATTTAGCGGGAGATCGAAACGAGCAGTACTTC.